This T cell receptor (beta chain) was recovered during a study of CD8+ T cells in alopecia areata. Reverse transcription of extracted RNA yielded cDNA, which provided the sequencing template. Clones were sequenced by immunoSEQ multiplex PCR, and TCRdb holds only the in-frame ones, with some missing. Seen here are about 220,000 clones, about 58% observed once, and the top ten hold around 1.5%. Note on this clone: The sample holds other DNA sequences that translate to the same CDR3.

The treatment denotes: oral pan-JAK inhibitor, 5-10 mg twice daily. Looked up from germline, CDR1 is SGHTA and CDR2 is FQGNSA. CDR3 size: 11 residues. V was cut by 5 bases and J by 1 base, with 3 bases left in between. This sequence originates from a human donor with alopecia areata. Sequencing used CD4+ T cells sorted from blood, obtained at week 4, from a patient treated with tofacitinib. V and J are TRBV7-2 and TRBJ2-7, with D uncertain. CDR3 sequence: CASSPSYEQYF. CDR3 bases: TGTGCCAGCAGCCCTTCCTACGAGCAGTACTTC. Based on the CDR3 plus reference TRBV7-2 and TRBJ2-7, the full variable domain is GAGVSQSPSNKVTEKGKDVELRCDPISGHTALYWYRQSLGQGLEFLIYFQGNSAPDKSGLPSDRFSAERTGGSVSTLTIQRTQQEDSAVYLCASSPSYEQYFGPGTRLTVT.